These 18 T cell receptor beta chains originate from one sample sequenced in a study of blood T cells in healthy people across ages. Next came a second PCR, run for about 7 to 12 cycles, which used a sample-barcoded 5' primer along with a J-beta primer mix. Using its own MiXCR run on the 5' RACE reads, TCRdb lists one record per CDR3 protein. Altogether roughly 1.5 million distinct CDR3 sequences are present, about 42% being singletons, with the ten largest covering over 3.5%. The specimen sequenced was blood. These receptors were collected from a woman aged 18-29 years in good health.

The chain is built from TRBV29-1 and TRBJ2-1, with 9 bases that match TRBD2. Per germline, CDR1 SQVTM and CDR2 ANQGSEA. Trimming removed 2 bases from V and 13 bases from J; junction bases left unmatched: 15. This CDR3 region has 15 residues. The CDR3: CSVENAGLAGETQFF. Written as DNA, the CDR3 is TGCAGCGTTGAAAATGCGGGACTAGCTGGCGAGACCCAGTTCTTC.

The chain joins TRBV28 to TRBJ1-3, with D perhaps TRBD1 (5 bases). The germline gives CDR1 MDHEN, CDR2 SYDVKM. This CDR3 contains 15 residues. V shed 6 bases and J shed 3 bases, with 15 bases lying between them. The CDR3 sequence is CASSRGDLDGNTIYF. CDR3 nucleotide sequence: TGTGCCAGCAGCCGAGGGGATTTGGATGGAAACACCATATATTTT. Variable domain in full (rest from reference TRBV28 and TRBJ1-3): DVKVTQSSRYLVKRTGEKVFLECVQDMDHENMFWYRQDPGLGLRLIYFSYDVKMKEKGDIPEGYSVSREKKERFSLILESASTNQTSMYLCASSRGDLDGNTIYFGEGSWLTVV.

CDR3 protein: CSASWTHETQYF. CDR3 coding DNA: TGCAGTGCTAGTTGGACCCATGAGACCCAGTACTTC. The chain has TRBV20-1 and TRBJ2-5; D unresolved. V lost 3 bases to trimming and J lost 5 bases, with 10 bases between them. This CDR3 has 12 residues. From germline, CDR1 is DFQATT and CDR2 SNEGSKA (reference sequence).

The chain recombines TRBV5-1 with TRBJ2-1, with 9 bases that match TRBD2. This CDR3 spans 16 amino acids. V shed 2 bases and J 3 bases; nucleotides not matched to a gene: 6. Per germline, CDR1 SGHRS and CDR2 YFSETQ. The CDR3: CASSLTKRGDYNEQFF. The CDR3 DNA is TGCGCCAGCAGCTTAACCAAGCGGGGGGACTACAATGAGCAGTTCTTC.

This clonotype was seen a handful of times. CDR3 protein: CASDRNGEQFF. In DNA, the CDR3 is TGTGCCAGTGATCGCAATGGTGAGCAGTTCTTC. V and J are TRBV7-2 and TRBJ2-1; D unresolved. Trimming stripped 9 bases from V and 9 bases from J, with 12 bases between. This CDR3 has 11 amino acids. CDR1 and CDR2 (germline): SGHTA, FQGNSA.

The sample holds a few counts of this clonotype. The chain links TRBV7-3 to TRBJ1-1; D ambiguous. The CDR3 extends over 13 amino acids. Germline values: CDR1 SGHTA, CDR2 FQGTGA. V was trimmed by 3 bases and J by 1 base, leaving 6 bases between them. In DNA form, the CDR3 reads TGTGCCAGCAGCTTTAACCAGAACACTGAAGCTTTCTTT. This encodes CASSFNQNTEAFF.

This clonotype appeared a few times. The CDR3 here is CASSVSGSQEQYF. CDR3 nucleotide sequence: TGTGCCAGCAGCGTCTCGGGTTCGCAGGAGCAGTACTTC. The rearrangement links TRBV9 to TRBJ2-7; D ambiguous. V lost 2 bases and J 7 bases, leaving 13 bases between the germline ends. The CDR3 has 13 residues. Germline CDR1 reads SGDLS; CDR2 reads YYNGEE.

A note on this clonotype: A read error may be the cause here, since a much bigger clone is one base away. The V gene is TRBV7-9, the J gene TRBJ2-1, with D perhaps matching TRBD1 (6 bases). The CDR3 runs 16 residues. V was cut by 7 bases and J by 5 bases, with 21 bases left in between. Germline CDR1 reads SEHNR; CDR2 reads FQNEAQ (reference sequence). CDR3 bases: TGTGCCAGCACCCAAAGGGGCAGGGGAACCGACAATGAGCAGTTCTTC. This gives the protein CASTQRGRGTDNEQFF. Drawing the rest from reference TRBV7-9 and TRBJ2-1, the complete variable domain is DTGVSQNPRHKITKRGQNVTFRCDPISEHNRLYWYRQTLGQGPEFLTYFQNEAQLEKSRLLSDRFSAERPKGSFSTLEIQRTEQGDSAMYLCASTQRGRGTDNEQFFGPGTRLTVL.

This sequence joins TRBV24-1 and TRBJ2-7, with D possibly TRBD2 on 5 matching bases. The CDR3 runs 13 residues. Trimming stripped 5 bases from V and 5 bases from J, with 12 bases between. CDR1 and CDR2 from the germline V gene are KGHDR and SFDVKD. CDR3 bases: TGTGCCACCAGTGTGTCGGGGTTCGACGAGCAGTACTTC. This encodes CATSVSGFDEQYF.

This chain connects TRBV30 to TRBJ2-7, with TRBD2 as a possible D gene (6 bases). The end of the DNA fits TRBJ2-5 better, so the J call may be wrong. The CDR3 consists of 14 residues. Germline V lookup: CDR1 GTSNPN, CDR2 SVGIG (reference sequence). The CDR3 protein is CAWSVHVRGETQYF. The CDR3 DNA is TGTGCCTGGAGTGTACATGTGCGGGGAGAGACCCAGTACTTC.

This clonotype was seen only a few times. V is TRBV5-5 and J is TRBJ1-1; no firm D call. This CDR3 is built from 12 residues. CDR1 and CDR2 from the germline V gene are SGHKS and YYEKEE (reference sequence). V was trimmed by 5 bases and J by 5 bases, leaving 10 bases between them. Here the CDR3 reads CASSSIFTEAFF. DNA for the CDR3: TGTGCCAGCAGTTCGATCTTTACTGAAGCTTTCTTT.

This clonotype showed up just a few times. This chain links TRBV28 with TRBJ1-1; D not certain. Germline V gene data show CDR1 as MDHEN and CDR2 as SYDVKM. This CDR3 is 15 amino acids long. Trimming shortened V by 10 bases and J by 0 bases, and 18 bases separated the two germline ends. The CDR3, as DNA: TGTGCCATCAAGGGTGCGGATTACATGAACACTGAAGCTTTCTTT. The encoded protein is CAIKGADYMNTEAFF. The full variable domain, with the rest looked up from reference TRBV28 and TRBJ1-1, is DVKVTQSSRYLVKRTGEKVFLECVQDMDHENMFWYRQDPGLGLRLIYFSYDVKMKEKGDIPEGYSVSREKKERFSLILESASTNQTSMYLCAIKGADYMNTEAFFGQGTRLTVV.

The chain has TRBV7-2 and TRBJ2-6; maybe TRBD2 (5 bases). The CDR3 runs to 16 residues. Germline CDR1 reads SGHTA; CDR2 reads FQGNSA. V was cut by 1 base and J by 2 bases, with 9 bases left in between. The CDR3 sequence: CASSLDLAPGANVLTF. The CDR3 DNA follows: TGTGCCAGCAGCTTAGACCTAGCCCCTGGGGCCAACGTCCTGACTTTC.

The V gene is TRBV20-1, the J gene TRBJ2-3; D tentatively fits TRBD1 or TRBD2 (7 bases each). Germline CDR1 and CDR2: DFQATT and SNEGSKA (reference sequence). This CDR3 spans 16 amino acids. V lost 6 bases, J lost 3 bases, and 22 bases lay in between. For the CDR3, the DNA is TGCAGTGCCAGGACAGGCGGGAGATTGAGGACAGATACGCAGTATTTT. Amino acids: CSARTGGRLRTDTQYF.

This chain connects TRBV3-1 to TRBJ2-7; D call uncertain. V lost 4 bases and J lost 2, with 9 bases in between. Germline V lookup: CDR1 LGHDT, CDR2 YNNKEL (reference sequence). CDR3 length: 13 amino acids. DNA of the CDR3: TGTGCCAGCAGCCCCCTCTTAACCTACGAGCAGTACTTC. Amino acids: CASSPLLTYEQYF.

The CDR3 loop reads CASSPNAPATNEKLFF. The CDR3, as DNA: TGTGCCAGCTCACCGAATGCACCGGCAACTAATGAAAAACTGTTTTTT. The rearrangement uses TRBV18 and TRBJ1-4, with no clear D. CDR1 is KGHSH and CDR2 is LQKENI in the germline V gene. The CDR3 sequence is 16 residues long. V was trimmed by 3 bases and J by 0 bases, leaving 11 bases between them. The full variable domain, rest sourced from reference TRBV18 and TRBJ1-4, is NAGVMQNPRHLVRRRGQEARLRCSPMKGHSHVYWYRQLPEEGLKFMVYLQKENIIDESGMPKERFSAEFPKEGPSILRIQQVVRGDSAAYFCASSPNAPATNEKLFFGSGTQLSVL.

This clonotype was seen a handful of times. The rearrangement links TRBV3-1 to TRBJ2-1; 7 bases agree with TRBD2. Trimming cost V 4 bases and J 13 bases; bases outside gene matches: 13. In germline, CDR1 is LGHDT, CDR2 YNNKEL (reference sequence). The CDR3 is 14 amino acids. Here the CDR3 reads CASSPTGTRGTQFF. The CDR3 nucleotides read TGTGCCAGCAGCCCGACCGGGACGCGGGGGACCCAGTTCTTC.

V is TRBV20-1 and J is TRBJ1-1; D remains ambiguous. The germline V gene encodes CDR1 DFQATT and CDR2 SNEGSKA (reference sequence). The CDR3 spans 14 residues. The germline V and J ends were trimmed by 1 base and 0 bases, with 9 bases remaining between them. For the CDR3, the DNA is TGCAGTGCTAGAGTTGGAACAGTGAACACTGAAGCTTTCTTT. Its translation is CSARVGTVNTEAFF.